This T cell receptor (beta chain) emerged from a study of Tregs in tolerant kidney transplant recipients (dated 2019 in TCRdb). In the study overall: The study applied TCRbeta sequencing to find donor-specific regulatory T cells before combined kidney and bone marrow transplantation and then followed those same cells after transplant. TCRbeta repertoire sequencing was used in 3 healthy controls to compare several methods for expanding Tregs specific for an allogeneic donor.

On the study overall, not on this receptor specifically: Biological reproducibility was not directly addressed, though technical replication error appeared minimal. The study was limited by small patient numbers, and the findings need validation in larger populations and under other immunosuppression protocols. The most biologically relevant and donor-specific TCRbeta repertoire appeared to be identified by expanding Tregs with activated donor B cells.

Points on this clone: Its specific antigen is unknown. No base quality values were provided; no much bigger clone lies one nucleotide off.

The germline V gene specifies SGHAT as CDR1 and FQNNGV as CDR2. Cut back by 5 bases and 5 bases, the V and J ends lie 13 bases apart. Reading from cysteine to phenylalanine, the CDR3 counts 15 amino acids. Only the CDR3 DNA stays, 45 bases, in frame from base 1. Thawed PBMCs were FACS-sorted into unstimulated Tregs (CD4+CD25+CD127-), CD4+ non-Tregs (CD4+CD25-), CD4 cells and CD8 cells. Blood from healthy controls was obtained either as purchased buffy coats or from healthy volunteers. Healthy control blood was processed to PBMCs with a Ficoll density gradient and then cryopreserved, whereas patient PBMCs were collected both before and after transplant. For TCRbeta CDR3 sequencing, genomic DNA was extracted from sorted cells using the QIAGEN DNeasy Blood and Tissue Kit. Through immunoSEQ, high-throughput TCRbeta CDR3 sequencing was done commercially, including PCR amplification with internal controls and bias correction. In the paper's pipeline: Unique productive TCRbeta sequences were defined by CDR3 nucleotide sequence where primers matched, and otherwise by CDR3 amino acid sequence together with Vbeta and Jbeta genes. As a correction for sorting error, sequences shared between sorted populations at a frequency ratio of 2:1 or less were discarded, and the remaining shared sequences were assigned to the higher population. Donor-reactive sequences were defined as at least 5-fold expanded in CFSE-low cells versus unstimulated cells, with frequency of at least 0.01% in CFSE-low cells. Repertoire divergence was quantified by Jensen-Shannon divergence calculated from the top 100 TCRbeta sequences ranked by frequency. When a sample had multiple sequencing runs, each run was corrected for sorting error separately and the runs were then pooled. The immuneACCESS repertoire file appears here via TCRdb, limited to in-frame rearrangements. These files lack a portion of the clones; in checked studies, under half of the deficit traces to unresolved V genes, and the cause of the others is not known. V, J and clone size were drawn from that table, and D and trimming were deduced from the DNA. Within this sample are some 250,000 clones, with about 80% of them counted one time only. The biggest ten clones account for 0.55% to 0.65% of the sample.

The sample was CD4+ T cells from blood. The sequence derives from a human donor in good health. The rearrangement combines TRBV11-2 with TRBJ1-6; the D segment cannot be called with confidence. Read as DNA, the sequence is TGTGCCAGCAGCCAATGGACCGATAATAATTCACCCCTCCACTTT. Translation gives CASSQWTDNNSPLHF.